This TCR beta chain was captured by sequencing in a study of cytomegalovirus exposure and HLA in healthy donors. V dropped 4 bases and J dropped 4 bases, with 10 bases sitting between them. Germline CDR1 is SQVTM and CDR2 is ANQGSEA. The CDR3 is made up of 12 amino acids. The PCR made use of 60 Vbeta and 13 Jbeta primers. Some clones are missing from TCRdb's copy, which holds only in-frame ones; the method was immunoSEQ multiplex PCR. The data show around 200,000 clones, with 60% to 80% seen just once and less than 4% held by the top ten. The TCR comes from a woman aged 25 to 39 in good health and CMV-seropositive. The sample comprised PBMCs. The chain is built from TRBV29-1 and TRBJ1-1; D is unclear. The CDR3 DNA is TGCAGCGTTGCAGCAGCGAGCACTGAAGCTTTCTTT. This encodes CSVAAASTEAFF.